Below are 30 T cell receptor beta chains sequenced from a single sample in a study of shared clonotypes between healthy human individuals. Assay used: immunoSEQ multiplex PCR; TCRdb lists only in-frame clones, some missing. The sample records 900,000 to 1,200,000 clones, 75% to 85% being singletons. Material for sequencing was memory CD4+ T cells from PBMCs. The subset here: CD45RA-negative fraction. Source of these receptors: a man younger than 35 in good health. Some clones in this sample may be carry-over from other donors' samples.

The V and J genes are TRBV28 and TRBJ1-2; the D is unclear. CDR3 length: 13 amino acids. V shed 6 bases and J shed 5 bases, with 13 bases lying between them. Germline values: CDR1 MDHEN, CDR2 SYDVKM. CDR3 in DNA: TGTGCCAGCAGGGTACAGCCCGGGTATGGCTACACCTTC. Its protein product is CASRVQPGYGYTF.

The chain combines TRBV4-2 with TRBJ2-1; 8 bases are a match to TRBD1. Per the germline V gene, CDR1 is LGHNA and CDR2 is YNFKEQ. The V segment lost 2 bases and the J segment 7 bases; nucleotides outside the gene matches: 7. The CDR3 length is 15 residues. CDR3 DNA: TGTGCCAGCAGCCAATTGACAGGGGCGGAAAATGAGCAGTTCTTC. It codes for CASSQLTGAENEQFF.

The gene calls are TRBV7-3 and TRBJ2-2; a possible D gene is TRBD2 (5 bases). CDR1 and CDR2 (germline): SGHTA, FQGTGA. The germline V and J ends were trimmed by 3 bases and 3 bases, with 11 bases remaining between them. This CDR3 comprises 15 residues. The CDR3 loop reads CASSLNGKDTGELFF. DNA for the CDR3: TGTGCCAGCAGCTTGAACGGGAAGGACACCGGGGAGCTGTTTTTT.

V and J are TRBV5-1 and TRBJ2-5; a weak D match, TRBD2 (5 bases). Germline-derived CDR1 and CDR2 are SGHRS and YFSETQ. Trimming took 4 bases from V and 1 from J, leaving 8 bases between them. This CDR3 comprises 13 residues. Here the CDR3 reads CASSPRGQETQYF. The CDR3 DNA sequence: TGCGCCAGCAGCCCCCGGGGCCAAGAGACCCAGTACTTC.

V and J are TRBV7-6 and TRBJ1-1; D call uncertain. The CDR3 sequence is 13 residues long. Trimming cost V 5 bases and J 0 bases, with 7 bases left between them. Germline-derived CDR1 and CDR2 are SGHVS and FNYEAQ. The CDR3 DNA is TGTGCCAGCAGCCCGAACATGAACACTGAAGCTTTCTTT. It is translated as CASSPNMNTEAFF.

The J gene is TRBJ2-2, the V gene TRBV2; a weak D match, TRBD2 (5 bases). CDR1 and CDR2 from the germline V gene are SNHLY and FYNNEI. This CDR3 is built from 16 residues. The V end lost 3 bases, the J end lost 1 base, and 12 bases lay between the germline ends. CDR3 region: CASSDEGGLNTGELFF. CDR3 in DNA: TGTGCCAGCAGTGATGAGGGCGGACTGAACACCGGGGAGCTGTTTTTT.

Only one count was recorded for this clone. The genes are TRBV28 and TRBJ2-5; weak D call: TRBD1 (6 bases). The germline V and J ends were trimmed by 5 bases and 3 bases, with 13 bases remaining between them. This CDR3 region has 14 residues. The germline V gene encodes CDR1 MDHEN and CDR2 SYDVKM. Here the CDR3 DNA reads TGTGCCAGCAGTACAGGGCTACTGAAAGAGACCCAGTACTTC. Protein sequence: CASSTGLLKETQYF.

This chain joins TRBV10-2 and TRBJ1-5, with unresolved D. Per the germline V gene, CDR1 is WSHSY and CDR2 is SAAADI. This CDR3 is built from 13 residues. Between the trimmed V and J ends, which lost 5 bases and 3 bases, there was a span of 8 bases. CDR3 residues: CASSFDFNQPQHF. In DNA form, the CDR3 reads TGCGCCAGCAGTTTCGACTTCAATCAGCCCCAGCATTTT.

The rearrangement joins TRBV5-4 to TRBJ2-2; D remains ambiguous. Germline loops: CDR1 SGHNT, CDR2 YYREEE (reference sequence). CDR3 size: 11 residues. The germline V and J ends were trimmed by 1 base and 10 bases, with 5 bases remaining between them. CDR3 loop: CASSLYEELFF. The CDR3 DNA reads as TGTGCCAGCAGCTTGTACGAGGAGCTGTTTTTT.

This rearrangement joins TRBV19 to TRBJ1-2, with 10 bases lining up with TRBD1. The V and J ends lost 5 bases and 3 bases, in that order; junction bases with no gene match: 12. The CDR3 loop spans 17 amino acids. Germline V CDR1 and CDR2: LNHDA, SQIVND (reference sequence). CDR3 bases: TGTGCCAGTAGTCCCTCGACAGGGGGCATCCATGACTATGGCTACACCTTC. Protein: CASSPSTGGIHDYGYTF.

This clone was recorded a few times. This may arise from a read error, as a much more abundant clone is one base away. Distinct nucleotide sequences in the sample also encode this CDR3. J is TRBJ1-1 and V is TRBV5-1; tentative D call: TRBD1 (6 bases). There are 13 residues in the CDR3. Germline-derived CDR1 and CDR2 are SGHRS and YFSETQ. CDR3 protein: CASSRPGDTEAFF. The CDR3 DNA reads as TGCGCCAGCAGCCGCCCGGGGGACACTGAGGCTTTCTTT.

This chain joins TRBV5-1 and TRBJ2-2; 9 bases align to TRBD1. With 4 bases clipped from V and 7 bases from J, the junction kept 8 bases outside the gene matches. The germline V gene encodes CDR1 SGHRS and CDR2 YFSETQ. The CDR3 spans 15 residues. The DNA of the CDR3 is TGCGCCAGCAGCATAAACGGACAGGGGTACGGGGAGCTGTTTTTT. It is translated as CASSINGQGYGELFF.

CDR3 sequence reads: CATSRGLAGEIETQYF. As DNA, the CDR3 is TGTGCCACCAGCAGAGGACTAGCGGGAGAGATAGAGACCCAGTACTTC. The chain combines TRBV15 with TRBJ2-5, with TRBD2 matching over 12 bases. This CDR3 is 16 amino acids long. In germline, CDR1 is LNHNV, CDR2 YYDKDF (reference sequence). J gave up 4 bases and V 1 base, and 4 bases lay outside the gene matches.

This clone was seen more than once but under ten times. The chain recombines TRBV9 with TRBJ2-5; D tentatively fits TRBD1 or TRBD2 (6 bases each). CDR3 size: 13 residues. Germline lookup yields CDR1 SGDLS and CDR2 YYNGEE. The V end was cut by 3 bases, the J end by 4 bases, with 10 bases between. CDR3 sequence (DNA): TGTGCCAGCAGCGCCAAGGGGGGAGAGACCCAGTACTTC. Translation gives CASSAKGGETQYF.

This chain connects TRBV7-3 to TRBJ2-6; D unresolved. Trimming took off 4 bases at V and 0 bases at J, with 10 bases between the two ends. The CDR3 length is 16 residues. Germline V lookup: CDR1 SGHTA, CDR2 FQGTGA. The CDR3 DNA reads as TGTGCCAGCAGCTCCTCACGGATCTCTGGGGCCAACGTCCTGACTTTC. It translates to CASSSSRISGANVLTF.

This chain joins TRBV7-2 and TRBJ2-1, with D unresolved. V was shortened by 2 bases and J by 4 bases, with 9 bases between the two germline ends. The CDR3 covers 14 residues. Germline CDR1 is SGHTA and CDR2 is FQGNSA. CDR3 residues: CASSLSPFYNEQFF. CDR3 sequence (DNA): TGTGCCAGCAGCTTATCACCGTTTTACAATGAGCAGTTCTTC.

The chain couples TRBV7-9 to TRBJ2-1, with 11 bases lining up with TRBD2. Germline V lookup: CDR1 SEHNR, CDR2 FQNEAQ (reference sequence). The V segment lost 4 bases and the J segment 8 bases; nucleotides outside the gene matches: 7. CDR3 length: 15 residues. The CDR3 DNA is TGTGCCAGCAGCTCGGGACTAGCGGTAGTGGATGAGCAGTTCTTC. This codes for CASSSGLAVVDEQFF.

A word on this clone: A read error may be the cause here, since a much bigger clone is one base away. Other DNA sequences in this sample translate to the same CDR3. V gene TRBV7-9 combines with J gene TRBJ2-5; D ambiguous. The CDR3 covers 11 residues. V lost 5 bases to trimming and J lost 1 base, with 2 bases between them. CDR1 SEHNR and CDR2 FQNEAQ come from the germline V gene (reference sequence). CDR3 loop: CASSIQETQYF. Written as DNA, the CDR3 is TGTGCCAGCAGCATCCAAGAGACCCAGTACTTC.

In DNA, the CDR3 is TGTGCCAGCAGTGAAGGACAGGGTTACAATCAGCCCCAGCATTTT. This sequence encodes CASSEGQGYNQPQHF. V and J are TRBV6-1 and TRBJ1-5, with 7 bases aligning to TRBD1. Germline lookup yields CDR1 MNHNS and CDR2 SASEGT. The CDR3 is 15 amino acids. V trimming: 1 base; J trimming: 3 bases; junction bases outside the gene matches: 3.

This clone has just one count. The chain employs TRBV6-6 and TRBJ1-5; D not certain. The CDR3 covers 9 residues. CDR1 and CDR2 (germline): MNHNY, SVGAGI (reference sequence). Deletions cut 10 bases from V and 8 bases from J, with 6 bases between. CDR3 amino acids: CAIGEPQHF. As DNA, the CDR3 is TGTGCCATTGGGGAGCCCCAGCATTTT.

The J gene is TRBJ1-2, the V gene TRBV5-1, with TRBD1 matching 8 bases. The CDR3 is 14 amino acids. The germline gives CDR1 SGHRS, CDR2 YFSETQ. The junction had 6 bases not matched to a gene; V was cut back by 5 bases and J by 3 bases. CDR3 region: CASRELQGDYGYTF. The CDR3 DNA follows: TGCGCCAGCAGGGAACTACAGGGGGACTATGGCTACACCTTC.

The J gene is TRBJ1-3, the V gene TRBV28, with D hard to call. This CDR3 is 13 amino acids long. V lost 5 bases to trimming and J lost 7 bases, with 12 bases between them. Germline assignment: CDR1 MDHEN and CDR2 SYDVKM. The CDR3 loop reads CASSLDTGNTIYF. CDR3 sequence (DNA): TGTGCCAGCAGTCTAGACACCGGCAACACCATATATTTT.

Regarding this clone: Other DNA sequences in this specimen translate into the identical CDR3. The V and J genes are TRBV7-3 and TRBJ2-7; D not certain. Germline assignment: CDR1 SGHTA and CDR2 FQGTGA. V gave up 5 bases and J gave up 4 bases, with 12 bases separating them. This CDR3 region has 13 residues. CDR3 region: CASSRNPGYEQYF. CDR3 nucleotides: TGTGCCAGCAGCCGGAACCCGGGTTACGAGCAGTACTTC.

A word on this clone: Other nucleotide sequences in the sample specify the same CDR3. J is TRBJ2-4 and V is TRBV20-1; 7 bases line up with TRBD1. V lost 5 bases to trimming and J lost 9 bases; unmatched junction nucleotides: 1. Germline-derived CDR1 and CDR2 are DFQATT and SNEGSKA (reference sequence). CDR3 length: 10 amino acids. The CDR3 sequence is CSAAGGIQYF. The CDR3 nucleotides are TGCAGTGCTGCAGGGGGCATTCAGTACTTC.

V gene TRBV12-5 combines with J gene TRBJ1-2; D remains ambiguous. The germline V gene has CDR1 LGHNT and CDR2 FRNRAP. The V end was cut by 1 base, the J end by 5 bases, with 11 bases between. This CDR3 spans 14 amino acids. CDR3 sequence: CASGLAWGRYGYTF. CDR3 DNA sequence: TGTGCTAGTGGTTTGGCCTGGGGAAGGTATGGCTACACCTTC.

This clone was observed at least ten times. The chain employs TRBV28 and TRBJ1-1, with D maybe TRBD1 (5 bases). The length of the CDR3 is 14 residues. Between the trimmed V and J ends, which lost 6 bases and 5 bases, there was a span of 16 bases. Germline loops: CDR1 MDHEN, CDR2 SYDVKM. CDR3 DNA: TGTGCCAGCAGGGCTACTGATCGACAGACTGAAGCTTTCTTT. This codes for CASRATDRQTEAFF.

The J gene is TRBJ2-3, the V gene TRBV28; D possibly uses TRBD1 or TRBD2 (5 bases each). CDR1 is MDHEN, CDR2 SYDVKM, per germline. Trimming shortened V by 3 bases and J by 0 bases, and 13 bases separated the two germline ends. The CDR3 covers 16 residues. The DNA for the CDR3 is TGTGCCAGCAGTTTTGTGGGGACGGCTAGCACAGATACGCAGTATTTT. Translated: CASSFVGTASTDTQYF.

The genes are TRBV18 and TRBJ2-3; D may be TRBD2 (6 bases). Germline V CDR1 and CDR2: KGHSH, LQKENI. V was clipped by 2 bases and J by 4 bases, with 10 bases between them. This CDR3 has 14 amino acids. CDR3 nucleotide sequence: TGTGCCAGCTCACCATCATCTAGCGCAGATACGCAGTATTTT. Protein: CASSPSSSADTQYF. The entire variable domain, with the rest obtained from reference TRBV18 and TRBJ2-3, is as follows: NAGVMQNPRHLVRRRGQEARLRCSPMKGHSHVYWYRQLPEEGLKFMVYLQKENIIDESGMPKERFSAEFPKEGPSILRIQQVVRGDSAAYFCASSPSSSADTQYFGPGTRLTVL.

The CDR3 here is CASSQAGQNPTEAFF. DNA for the CDR3: TGCGCCAGCAGCCAAGCGGGACAGAACCCCACTGAAGCTTTCTTT. This chain connects TRBV4-3 to TRBJ1-1; TRBD1 matches 7 bases. Per the germline V gene, CDR1 is LGHNA and CDR2 is YSLEER. The ends lost 1 base at V and 4 bases at J; junction bases unmatched: 6. CDR3 length: 15 amino acids.

This clone was seen a single time. This chain connects TRBV15 to TRBJ2-3, with D possibly TRBD2 on 5 matching bases. CDR1 is LNHNV, CDR2 YYDKDF, per germline (reference sequence). The CDR3 is 16 residues long. The germline V and J ends were trimmed by 0 bases and 1 base, with 11 bases remaining between them. The CDR3 region is CATSREAPGGTDTQYF. As DNA, the CDR3 is TGTGCCACCAGCAGAGAGGCGCCCGGGGGCACAGATACGCAGTATTTT.